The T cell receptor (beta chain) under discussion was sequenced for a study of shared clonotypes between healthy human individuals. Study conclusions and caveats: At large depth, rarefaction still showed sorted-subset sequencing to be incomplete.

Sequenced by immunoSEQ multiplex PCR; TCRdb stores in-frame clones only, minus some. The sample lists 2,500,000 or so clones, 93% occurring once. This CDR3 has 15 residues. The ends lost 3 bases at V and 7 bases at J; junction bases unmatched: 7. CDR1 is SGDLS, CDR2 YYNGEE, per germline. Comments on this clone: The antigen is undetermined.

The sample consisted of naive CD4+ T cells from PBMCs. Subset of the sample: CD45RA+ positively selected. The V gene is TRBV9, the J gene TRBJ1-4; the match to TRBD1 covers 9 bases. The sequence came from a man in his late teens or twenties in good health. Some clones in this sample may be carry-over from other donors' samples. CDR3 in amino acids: CASSATGGVGEKLFF. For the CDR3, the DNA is TGTGCCAGCAGCGCCACAGGGGGCGTTGGTGAAAAACTGTTTTTT.